Given below is one T cell receptor (beta chain) in context. Its antigen is not yet known. No quality values exist for individual bases; no much larger clone is one base distant. RNA was extracted with the RNeasy kit and roughly 0.5 to 1 ug was reverse transcribed using random hexamers. The immunoSEQ multiplex PCR assay, which covers 54 Vbeta and 13 Jbeta segments, was used to amplify TCR beta CDR3 regions. To correct PCR amplification bias, a synthetic template baseline was used for both primer optimization and computational correction. The paper's data handling went like this. Reads were annotated to V, D and J genes per IMGT and analyzed with immunoSEQ Analyzer, keeping only productive sequences. To calculate clonality, Shannon entropy was normalized by log2 of the number of productive unique sequences and then subtracted from one. For each patient and control, public and private clones were evaluated within the 100 most prevalent clones. Clones were defined as Susac-specific if absent from the healthy and MS cohorts, from 1052 published viral clones and from other ImmuneACCESS disease sequences. Using fastp trimming at Q25 and MiXCR clonotype assembly, TCRdb reanalyzed the public sequencing data and kept in-frame beta chains. One record per CDR3 amino acid sequence lists the most common genes and DNA. These V and J calls are TCRdb output, not the study's own analysis. For this sample the table gives some 100,000 distinct CDR3 sequences, of which 95% to 98% were detected only once. Approximately 0.092% of the sample is held by the ten biggest clonotypes.

Peripheral blood CD8+ and CD4+ T cells from healthy donors, Susac syndrome patients and multiple sclerosis patients were profiled by high-throughput TCR beta sequencing. The healthy donors served as controls matched for age and sex. Bulk CD8+ and CD4+ T cells were purified by magnetic negative isolation, while CD8+ TEMRA cells were enriched using FACS. Blood was collected in EDTA tubes and processed within 24 hours, with PBMCs isolated through density gradient centrifugation. PBMCs intended for TCR sequencing were cryopreserved in liquid nitrogen and thawed later in a water bath at 37 degrees C. A purity of at least 90% was achieved for sorted or isolated CD4+, CD8+ and CD8+ TEMRA cells. From the cysteine up to the phenylalanine, the CDR3 has a length of 17 residues. Only CDR3 DNA remains: 51 bases, in frame from the first base. The CDR1 and CDR2 encoded by the germline V gene (reference sequence) are LGHDT and YNNKEL. V and J are trimmed by 1 base and 6 bases, and the gene matches miss 13 bases of the junction.

This record belongs to a study of CD8 T cells in Susac syndrome (dated 2019 in TCRdb). With respect to the entire study: Whether CD8+ T cell activation and differentiation in Susac syndrome was antigen driven was tested using repertoire sequencing. Study-level results and caveats: The study acknowledged that relatively few individuals were included in the TCR sequencing and HLA analysis.

This receptor was obtained from a human donor in good health. Sequencing was performed on CD4+ T cells from PBMCs. The chain is assembled from TRBV3-1 and TRBJ2-7; the junction holds 9 bases that match TRBD2. The DNA sequence follows: TGTGCCAGCAGCCAAGGGGTCCTTAGCGGGAGACTGGGCGAGCAGTACTTC. Translated, this gives CASSQGVLSGRLGEQYF.